Detailed here is one TCR beta chain. The antigen remains unidentified. This specimen comes from a study of OX40 agonist ivuxolimab in advanced cancers. About the study: Patients took ivuxolimab, an agonistic anti-OX40 (CD134) antibody. Study-wide findings and caveats: Patients who responded partially at 0.1-3.0 mg/kg showed clonal expansion ranking among the lowest. The study observed clonal expansion of CD4+ and CD8+ blood T cells by week 6 at 0.1 to 3.0 mg/kg.

TCRdb keeps only in-frame clones here, not all; method: immunoSEQ multiplex PCR. Altogether around 19,000 clones are present, roughly 83% being singletons, with the ten largest covering 50% to 55%. V gave up 3 bases and J gave up 0 bases; unmatched junction bases: 6. Germline V gene data show CDR1 as SGHNT and CDR2 as YYREEE (reference sequence). CDR3 length: 15 amino acids. Patients had blood sampled at baseline and again on cycle 4 day 1 and cycle 7 day 1. The V and J genes are TRBV5-4 and TRBJ2-7; 7 bases agree with TRBD2. This clonotype was obtained from an adult with an advanced solid tumor such as melanoma, head and neck, liver or kidney cancer. The source material was CD4+ or CD8+ T cells sorted from blood, sampled in a trial of the OX40 agonist ivuxolimab. CDR3 DNA sequence: TGTGCCAGCAGCTCCCCCGGGACTAACTCCTACGAGCAGTACTTC. Encoded protein: CASSSPGTNSYEQYF. Full variable domain (outside the CDR3, taken from reference TRBV5-4 and TRBJ2-7): ETGVTQSPTHLIKTRGQQVTLRCSSQSGHNTVSWYQQALGQGPQFIFQYYREEENGRGNFPPRFSGLQFPNYSSELNVNALELDDSALYLCASSSPGTNSYEQYFGPGTRLTVT.